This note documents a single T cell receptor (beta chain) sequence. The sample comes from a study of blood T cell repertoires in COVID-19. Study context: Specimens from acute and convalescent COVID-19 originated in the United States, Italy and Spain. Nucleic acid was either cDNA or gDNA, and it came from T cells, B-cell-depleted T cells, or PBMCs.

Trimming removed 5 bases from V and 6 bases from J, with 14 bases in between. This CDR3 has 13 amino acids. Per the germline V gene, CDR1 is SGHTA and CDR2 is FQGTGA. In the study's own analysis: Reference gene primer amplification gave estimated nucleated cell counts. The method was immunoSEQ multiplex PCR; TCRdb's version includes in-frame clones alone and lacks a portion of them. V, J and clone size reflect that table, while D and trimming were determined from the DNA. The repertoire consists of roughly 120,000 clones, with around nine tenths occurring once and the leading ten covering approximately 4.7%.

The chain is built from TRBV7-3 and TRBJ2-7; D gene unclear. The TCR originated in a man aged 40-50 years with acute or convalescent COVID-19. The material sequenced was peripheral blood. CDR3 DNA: TGTGCCAGCAGCACCGTGGGTGGAGCCGAGCAGTACTTC. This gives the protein CASSTVGGAEQYF.